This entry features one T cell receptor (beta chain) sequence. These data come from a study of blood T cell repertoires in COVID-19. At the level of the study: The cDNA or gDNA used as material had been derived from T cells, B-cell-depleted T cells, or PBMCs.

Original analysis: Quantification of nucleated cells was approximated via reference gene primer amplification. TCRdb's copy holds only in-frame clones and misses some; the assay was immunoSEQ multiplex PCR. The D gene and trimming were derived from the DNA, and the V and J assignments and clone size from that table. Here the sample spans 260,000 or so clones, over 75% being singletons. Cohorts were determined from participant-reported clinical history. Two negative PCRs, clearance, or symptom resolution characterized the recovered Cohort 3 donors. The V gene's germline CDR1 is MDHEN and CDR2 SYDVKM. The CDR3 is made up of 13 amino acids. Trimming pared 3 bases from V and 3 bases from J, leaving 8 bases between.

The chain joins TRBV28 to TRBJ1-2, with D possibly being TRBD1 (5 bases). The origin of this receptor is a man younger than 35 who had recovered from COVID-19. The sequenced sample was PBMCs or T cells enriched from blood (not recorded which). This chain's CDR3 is CASSFGRDYGYTF. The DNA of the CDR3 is TGTGCCAGCAGTTTTGGCAGGGACTATGGCTACACCTTC.